This T cell receptor (beta chain) emerged from a study of CXCR3-negative and CXCR3-positive naive CD8 T cells. Every CD8+ subset sample held a few hundred thousand flow-sorted cells, done in triplicate. Study results and caveats: Surface CD5 matched across naive subsets, and TRB CDR3 properties served to infer TCR strength. More hydrophobic TRB CDR3s were found in CXCR3-positive naive cells than in CXCR3-negative naive cells.

Comments on this clonotype: The antigen is unknown.

Germline CDR1 and CDR2: SGHVS and FNYEAQ. The CDR3 is 13 amino acids. The authors prepared UMI-labeled TRB cDNA libraries by 5' RACE. Reanalyzing the 5' RACE reads, TCRdb keeps one entry per CDR3 protein, without DNA. The specimen's table records fewer than 60,000 distinct CDR3 sequences. This receptor was obtained from a human donor in good health. Some clones in this sample may be carry-over from other donors' samples. The sample was naive CXCR3- CD8+ T cells from blood. Subset reported: CD45RO-CCR7+CD27+CD95- naive CD8+ T cells lacking CXCR3 (TNR3-). The chain has TRBV7-6 and TRBJ2-2; without DNA, the TCRdb call of TRBD2 cannot be checked. CDR3 loop: CASRATSAGELFF. The full variable domain, in which reference TRBV7-6 and TRBJ2-2 provide the parts outside the CDR3, is GAGVSQSPRYKVTKRGQDVALRCDPISGHVSLYWYRQALGQGPEFLTYFNYEAQQDKSGLPNDRFSAERPEGSISTLTIQRTEQRDSAMYRCASRATSAGELFFGEGSRLTVL.